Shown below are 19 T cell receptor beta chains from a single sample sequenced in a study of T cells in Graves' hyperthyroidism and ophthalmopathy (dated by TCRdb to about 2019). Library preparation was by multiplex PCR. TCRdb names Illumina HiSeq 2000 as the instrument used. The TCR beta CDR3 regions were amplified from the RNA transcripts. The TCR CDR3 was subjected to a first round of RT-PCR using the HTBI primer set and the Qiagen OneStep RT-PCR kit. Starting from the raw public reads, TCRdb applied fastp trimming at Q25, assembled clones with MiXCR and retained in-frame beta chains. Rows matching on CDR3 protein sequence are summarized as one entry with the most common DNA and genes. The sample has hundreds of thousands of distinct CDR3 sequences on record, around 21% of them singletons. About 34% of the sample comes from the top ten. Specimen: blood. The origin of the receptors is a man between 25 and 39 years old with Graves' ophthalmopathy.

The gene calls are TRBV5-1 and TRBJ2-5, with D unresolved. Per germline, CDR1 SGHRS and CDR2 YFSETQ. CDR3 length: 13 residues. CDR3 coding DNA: TGCGGCTCGGTCTCCTCCCGGCAAGAGACCCAGTACTTC. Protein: CGSVSSRQETQYF.

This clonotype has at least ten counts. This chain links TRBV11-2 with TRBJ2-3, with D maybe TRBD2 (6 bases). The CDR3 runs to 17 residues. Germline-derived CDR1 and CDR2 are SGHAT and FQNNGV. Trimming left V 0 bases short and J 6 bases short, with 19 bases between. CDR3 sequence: CASSLDRVTRLMDTQYF. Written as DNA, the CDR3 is TGTGCCAGCAGCTTAGATCGCGTGACTAGGCTCATGGATACGCAGTATTTT.

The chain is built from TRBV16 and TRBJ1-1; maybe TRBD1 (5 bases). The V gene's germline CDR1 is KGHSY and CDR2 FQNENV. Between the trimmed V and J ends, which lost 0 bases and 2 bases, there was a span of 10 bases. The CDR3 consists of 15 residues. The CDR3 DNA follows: TGTGCCAGCAGCCAATCTGGGGCAGCTAACACTGAAGCTTTCTTT. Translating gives CASSQSGAANTEAFF. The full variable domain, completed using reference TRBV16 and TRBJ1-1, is GEEVAQTPKHLVRGEGQKAKLYCAPIKGHSYVFWYQQVLKNEFKFLISFQNENVFDETGMPKERFSAKCLPNSPCSLEIQATKLEDSAVYFCASSQSGAANTEAFFGQGTRLTVV.

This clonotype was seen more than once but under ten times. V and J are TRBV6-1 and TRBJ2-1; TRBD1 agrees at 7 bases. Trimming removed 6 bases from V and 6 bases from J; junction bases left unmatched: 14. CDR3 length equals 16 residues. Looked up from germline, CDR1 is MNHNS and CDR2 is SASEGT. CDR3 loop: CASRTLDRAHPNEQFF. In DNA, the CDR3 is TGTGCCAGCAGGACTCTAGACAGGGCACATCCCAATGAGCAGTTCTTC.

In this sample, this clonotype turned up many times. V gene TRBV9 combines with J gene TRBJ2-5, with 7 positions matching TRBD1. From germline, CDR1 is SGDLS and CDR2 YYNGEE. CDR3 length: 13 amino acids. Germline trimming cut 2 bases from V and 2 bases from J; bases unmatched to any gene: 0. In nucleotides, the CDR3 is TGTGCCAGCAGCGTCAGGGGGCAAGAGACCCAGTACTTC. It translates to CASSVRGQETQYF.

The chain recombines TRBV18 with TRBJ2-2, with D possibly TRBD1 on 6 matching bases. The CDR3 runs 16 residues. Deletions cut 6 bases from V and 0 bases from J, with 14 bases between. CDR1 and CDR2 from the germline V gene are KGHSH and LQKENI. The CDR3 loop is CASSQQGVANTGELFF. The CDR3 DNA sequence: TGTGCCAGCTCCCAACAGGGAGTCGCGAACACCGGGGAGCTGTTTTTT.

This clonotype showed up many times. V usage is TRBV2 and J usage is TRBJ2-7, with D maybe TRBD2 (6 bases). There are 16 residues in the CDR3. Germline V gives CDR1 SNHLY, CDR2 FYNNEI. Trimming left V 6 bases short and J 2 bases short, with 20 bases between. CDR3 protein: CASSYQIGDSAYEQYF. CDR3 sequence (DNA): TGTGCCAGCAGCTACCAGATTGGGGACTCCGCCTACGAGCAGTACTTC.

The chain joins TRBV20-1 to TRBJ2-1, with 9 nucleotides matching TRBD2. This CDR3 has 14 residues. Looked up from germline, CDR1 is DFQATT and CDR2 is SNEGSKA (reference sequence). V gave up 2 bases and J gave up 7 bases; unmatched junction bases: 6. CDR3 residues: CSARQPSGRNEQFF. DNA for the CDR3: TGCAGTGCTAGACAACCGAGCGGGAGGAATGAGCAGTTCTTC.

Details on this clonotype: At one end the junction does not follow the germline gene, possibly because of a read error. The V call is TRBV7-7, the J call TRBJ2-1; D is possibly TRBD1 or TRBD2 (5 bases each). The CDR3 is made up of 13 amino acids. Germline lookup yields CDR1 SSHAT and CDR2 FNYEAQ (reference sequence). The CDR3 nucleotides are TGTGCTAGCAGCTTAGGGGTCGGGGCTGAGCAGTTCTTC. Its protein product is CASSLGVGAEQFF. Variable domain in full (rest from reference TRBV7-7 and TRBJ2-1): GAGVSQSPRYKVTKRGQDVTLRCDPISSHATLYWYQQALGQGPEFLTYFNYEAQPDKSGLPSDRFSAERPEGSISTLTIQRTEQRDSAMYRCASSLGVGAEQFFGPGTRLTVL.

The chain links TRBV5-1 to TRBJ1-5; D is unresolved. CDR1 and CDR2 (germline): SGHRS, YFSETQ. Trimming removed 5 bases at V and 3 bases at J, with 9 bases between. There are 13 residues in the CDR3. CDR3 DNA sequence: TGCGCCAGCAGGGTGACGGACAATCAGCCCCAGCATTTT. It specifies CASRVTDNQPQHF.

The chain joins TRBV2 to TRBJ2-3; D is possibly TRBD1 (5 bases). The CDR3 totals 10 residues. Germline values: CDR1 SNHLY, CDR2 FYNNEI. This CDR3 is CTLQADTQYF. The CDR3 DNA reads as TGTACCCTACAGGCGGATACGCAGTATTTT.

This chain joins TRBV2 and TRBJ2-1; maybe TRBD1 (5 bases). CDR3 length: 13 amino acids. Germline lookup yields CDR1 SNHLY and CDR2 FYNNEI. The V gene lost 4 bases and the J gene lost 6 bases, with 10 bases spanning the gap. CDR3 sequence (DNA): TGTGCCAGCAGTGTTTCAGGGCGCAATGAGCAGTTCTTC. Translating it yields CASSVSGRNEQFF.

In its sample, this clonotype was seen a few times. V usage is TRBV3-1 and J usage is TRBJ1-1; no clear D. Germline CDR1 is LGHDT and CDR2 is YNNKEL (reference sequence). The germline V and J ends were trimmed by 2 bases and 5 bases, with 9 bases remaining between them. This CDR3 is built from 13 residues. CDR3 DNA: TGTGCCAGCAGCCAAATGAGGGATACTGAAGCTTTCTTT. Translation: CASSQMRDTEAFF. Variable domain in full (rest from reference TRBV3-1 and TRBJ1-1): DTAVSQTPKYLVTQMGNDKSIKCEQNLGHDTMYWYKQDSKKFLKIMFSYNNKELIINETVPNRFSPKSPDKAHLNLHINSLELGDSAVYFCASSQMRDTEAFFGQGTRLTVV.

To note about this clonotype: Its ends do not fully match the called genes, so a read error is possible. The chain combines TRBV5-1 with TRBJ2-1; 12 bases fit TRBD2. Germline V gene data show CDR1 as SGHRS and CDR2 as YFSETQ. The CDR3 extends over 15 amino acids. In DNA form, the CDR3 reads TGTGCCAGCAGCTGGACTAGCGGGACCTACAATGAGCAGTTCTTC. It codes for CASSWTSGTYNEQFF.

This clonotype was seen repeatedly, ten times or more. This CDR3 reads CASSLNAGVETQYF. The CDR3 region has the DNA TGTGCCAGCAGCTTAAACGCGGGAGTGGAGACCCAGTACTTC. This chain uses TRBV7-2 with TRBJ2-5; TRBD2 matches at 7 bases. This CDR3 is built from 14 residues. The V segment lost 2 bases and the J segment 5 bases; nucleotides outside the gene matches: 5. Germline V CDR1 and CDR2: SGHTA, FQGNSA.

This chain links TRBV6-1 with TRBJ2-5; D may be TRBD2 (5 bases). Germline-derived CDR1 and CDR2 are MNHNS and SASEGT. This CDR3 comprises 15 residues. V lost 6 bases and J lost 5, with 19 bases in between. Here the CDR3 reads CASRGRGKGIETQYF. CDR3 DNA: TGTGCCAGCAGGGGGAGAGGGAAGGGTATTGAGACCCAGTACTTC.

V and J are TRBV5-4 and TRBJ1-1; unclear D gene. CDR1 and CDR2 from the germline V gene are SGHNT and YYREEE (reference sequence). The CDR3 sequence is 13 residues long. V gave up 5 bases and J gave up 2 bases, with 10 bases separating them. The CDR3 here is CASRTGINTEAFF. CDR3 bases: TGTGCCAGCAGGACGGGGATAAACACTGAAGCTTTCTTT.

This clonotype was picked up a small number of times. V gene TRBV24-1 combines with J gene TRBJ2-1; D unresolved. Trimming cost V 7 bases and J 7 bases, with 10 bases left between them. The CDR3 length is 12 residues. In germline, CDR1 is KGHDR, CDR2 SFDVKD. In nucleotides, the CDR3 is TGTGCCACCAGGAGTTGGATTAATGAGCAGTTCTTC. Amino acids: CATRSWINEQFF.

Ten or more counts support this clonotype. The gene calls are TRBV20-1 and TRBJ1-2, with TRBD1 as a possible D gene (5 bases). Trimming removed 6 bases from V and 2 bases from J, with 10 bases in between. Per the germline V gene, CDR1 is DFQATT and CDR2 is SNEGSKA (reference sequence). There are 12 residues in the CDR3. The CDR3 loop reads CSAERGNYGYTF. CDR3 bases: TGCAGTGCGGAACGGGGGAACTATGGCTACACCTTC.